This T cell receptor beta chain derives from a study of shared clonotypes between healthy human individuals. Study background: With ages of 18 to 49, the donors were two women and a few men. Per donor, CD8 memory used one plate, CD8 naive used two, CD4 memory used three and CD4 naive used three.

Germline V gene lookup returns CDR1 SEHNR and CDR2 FQNEAQ (reference sequence). Trimming shortened V by 5 bases and J by 5 bases, and 24 bases separated the two germline ends. The CDR3 is 17 residues long. About this clone: Its antigen is as yet unknown.

As handled by the study authors: Because ImmunoSEQ provided only junction sequences with no quality scores, the filtering differed. Produced via immunoSEQ multiplex PCR; TCRdb's table is partial and in-frame only. That table supplies the V and J calls and clone size; D and trimming were determined from the DNA. The table lists around 200,000 clones, about 68% of them singletons. Study-level points and caveats: Collection of samples was limited to blood; tissue repertoires likely differ.

This sequence joins TRBV7-9 and TRBJ2-5; TRBD1 or TRBD2 may be the D gene (5 bases each). The sequencing sample was made of memory CD4+ T cells sorted from blood. Subset defined: CD45RA-negative fraction. The clonotype originates from a man aged 25-40 years in good health. The CDR3: CASSPGGRVMRVETQYF. The CDR3 region has the DNA TGTGCCAGCAGCCCCGGTGGCAGGGTAATGAGGGTGGAGACCCAGTACTTC.